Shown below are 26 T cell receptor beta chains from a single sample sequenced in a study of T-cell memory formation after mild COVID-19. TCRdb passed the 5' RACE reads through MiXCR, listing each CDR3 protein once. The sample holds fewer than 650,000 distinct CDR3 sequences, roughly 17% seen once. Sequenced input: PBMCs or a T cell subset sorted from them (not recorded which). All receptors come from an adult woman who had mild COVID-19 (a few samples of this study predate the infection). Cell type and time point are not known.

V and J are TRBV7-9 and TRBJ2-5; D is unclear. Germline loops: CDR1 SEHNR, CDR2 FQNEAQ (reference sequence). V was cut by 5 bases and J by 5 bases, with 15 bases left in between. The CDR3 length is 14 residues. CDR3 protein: CASSRSGVGETQYF. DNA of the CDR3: TGTGCCAGCAGCCGTTCTGGGGTCGGGGAGACCCAGTACTTC.

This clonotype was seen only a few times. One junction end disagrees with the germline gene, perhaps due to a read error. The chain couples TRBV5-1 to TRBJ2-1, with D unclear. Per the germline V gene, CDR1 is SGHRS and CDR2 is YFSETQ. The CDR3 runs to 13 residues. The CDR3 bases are TGCGCCAGCAGCTTGGTCGTCTACGATGAGCAGTTCTTC. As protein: CASSLVVYDEQFF.

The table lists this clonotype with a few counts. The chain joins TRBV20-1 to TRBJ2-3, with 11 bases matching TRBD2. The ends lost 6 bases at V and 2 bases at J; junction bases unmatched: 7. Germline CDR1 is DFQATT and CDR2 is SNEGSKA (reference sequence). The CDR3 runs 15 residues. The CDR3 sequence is CSAAGTSGITDTQYF. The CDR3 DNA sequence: TGCAGTGCGGCCGGGACTAGCGGAATCACAGATACGCAGTATTTT.

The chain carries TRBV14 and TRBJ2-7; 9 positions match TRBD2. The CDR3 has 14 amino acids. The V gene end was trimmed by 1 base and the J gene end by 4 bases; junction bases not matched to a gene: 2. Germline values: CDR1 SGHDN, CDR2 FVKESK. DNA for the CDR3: TGTGCCAGCAGCCAAGGAAGCGGGAGGTACGAGCAGTACTTC. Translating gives CASSQGSGRYEQYF.

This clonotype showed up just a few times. The CDR3 DNA is TGCAGTGCAAGGAGGGAAACAGGGGGCACCGGGGAGCTGTTTTTT. Translated, it gives CSARRETGGTGELFF. The V call is TRBV20-1, the J call TRBJ2-2; 8 nucleotides agree with TRBD1. V lost 6 bases, J lost 4 bases, and 10 bases stayed unmatched. The CDR3 runs 15 residues. Per germline, CDR1 DFQATT and CDR2 SNEGSKA (reference sequence).

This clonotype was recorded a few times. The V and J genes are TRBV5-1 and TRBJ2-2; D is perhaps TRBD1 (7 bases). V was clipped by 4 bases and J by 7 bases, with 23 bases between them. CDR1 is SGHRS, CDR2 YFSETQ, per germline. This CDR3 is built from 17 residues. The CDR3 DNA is TGCGCCAGCAGCCCCGGAGGGGGCAGGACAAAGATCGGGGAGCTGTTTTTT. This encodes CASSPGGGRTKIGELFF. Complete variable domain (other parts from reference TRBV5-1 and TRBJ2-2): KAGVTQTPRYLIKTRGQQVTLSCSPISGHRSVSWYQQTPGQGLQFLFEYFSETQRNKGNFPGRFSGRQFSNSRSEMNVSTLELGDSALYLCASSPGGGRTKIGELFFGEGSRLTVL.

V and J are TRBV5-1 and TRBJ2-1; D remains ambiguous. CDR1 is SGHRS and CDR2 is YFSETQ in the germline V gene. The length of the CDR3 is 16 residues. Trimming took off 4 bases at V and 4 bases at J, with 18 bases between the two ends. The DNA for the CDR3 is TGCGCCAGCAGCCCGACCTTTGGATCTACTTACAATGAGCAGTTCTTC. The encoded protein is CASSPTFGSTYNEQFF.

CDR3 region: CSARGERGAADTQYF. CDR3 DNA sequence: TGCAGTGCTAGAGGGGAGCGGGGGGCCGCGGATACGCAGTATTTT. The chain uses TRBV20-1 and TRBJ2-3; 9 bases fit TRBD2. Germline CDR1 and CDR2: DFQATT and SNEGSKA (reference sequence). The CDR3 has 15 amino acids. Trimming cost V 1 base and J 6 bases; bases outside gene matches: 8.

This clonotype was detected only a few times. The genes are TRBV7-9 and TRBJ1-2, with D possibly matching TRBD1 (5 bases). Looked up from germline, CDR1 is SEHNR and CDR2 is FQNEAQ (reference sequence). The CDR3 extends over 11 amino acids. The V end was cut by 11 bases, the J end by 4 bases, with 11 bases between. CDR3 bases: TGTGCCGTAACAGGTCTCTATGGCTACACCTTC. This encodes CAVTGLYGYTF.

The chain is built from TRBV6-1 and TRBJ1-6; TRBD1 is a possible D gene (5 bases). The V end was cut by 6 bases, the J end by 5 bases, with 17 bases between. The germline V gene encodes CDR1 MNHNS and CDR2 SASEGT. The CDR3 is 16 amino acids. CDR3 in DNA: TGTGCCAGCAGGACCCTTGGAGGGACGGATAATTCACCCCTCCACTTT. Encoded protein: CASRTLGGTDNSPLHF.

The CDR3, as DNA: TGTGCTAGTGGTTTGGTACCCGCAGGGGCCTACGAGCAGTACTTC. This encodes CASGLVPAGAYEQYF. The gene calls are TRBV12-5 and TRBJ2-7; D possibly corresponds to TRBD1 (6 bases). Germline V lookup: CDR1 LGHNT, CDR2 FRNRAP. CDR3 length: 15 amino acids. V lost 0 bases and J 2 bases, leaving 11 bases between the germline ends.

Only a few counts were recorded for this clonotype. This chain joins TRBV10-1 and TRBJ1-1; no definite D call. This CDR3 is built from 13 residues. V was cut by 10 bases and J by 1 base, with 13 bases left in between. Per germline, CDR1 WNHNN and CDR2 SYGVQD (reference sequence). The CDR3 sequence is CATTPDPNTEAFF. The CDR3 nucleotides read TGCGCCACTACCCCGGACCCGAACACTGAAGCTTTCTTT.

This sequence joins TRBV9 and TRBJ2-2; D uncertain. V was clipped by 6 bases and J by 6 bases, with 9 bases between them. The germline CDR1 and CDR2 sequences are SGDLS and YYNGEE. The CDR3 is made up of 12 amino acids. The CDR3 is CASTGPPGELFF. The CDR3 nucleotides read TGTGCCAGCACCGGTCCTCCCGGGGAGCTGTTTTTT. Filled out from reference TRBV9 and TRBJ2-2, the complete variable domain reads DSGVTQTPKHLITATGQRVTLRCSPRSGDLSVYWYQQSLDQGLQFLIQYYNGEERAKGNILERFSAQQFPDLHSELNLSSLELGDSALYFCASTGPPGELFFGEGSRLTVL.

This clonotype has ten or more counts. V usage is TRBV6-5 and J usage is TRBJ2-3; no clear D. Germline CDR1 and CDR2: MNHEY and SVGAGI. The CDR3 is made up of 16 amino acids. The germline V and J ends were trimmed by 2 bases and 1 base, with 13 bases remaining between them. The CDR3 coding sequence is TGTGCCAGCAGTTACACTCCAGGTGTGGGCACAGATACGCAGTATTTT. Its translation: CASSYTPGVGTDTQYF.

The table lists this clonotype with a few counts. CDR3 DNA sequence: TGCGCCAGCAGAAACGGGGAACCCTACAATGAGCAGTTCTTC. Translated, it gives CASRNGEPYNEQFF. The chain has TRBV5-1 and TRBJ2-1, with D perhaps TRBD2 (5 bases). Germline-derived CDR1 and CDR2 are SGHRS and YFSETQ. Trimming cost V 5 bases and J 2 bases, with 11 bases left between them. The CDR3 totals 14 residues. Combining the CDR3 with reference TRBV5-1 and TRBJ2-1 gives the whole variable domain KAGVTQTPRYLIKTRGQQVTLSCSPISGHRSVSWYQQTPGQGLQFLFEYFSETQRNKGNFPGRFSGRQFSNSRSEMNVSTLELGDSALYLCASRNGEPYNEQFFGPGTRLTVL.

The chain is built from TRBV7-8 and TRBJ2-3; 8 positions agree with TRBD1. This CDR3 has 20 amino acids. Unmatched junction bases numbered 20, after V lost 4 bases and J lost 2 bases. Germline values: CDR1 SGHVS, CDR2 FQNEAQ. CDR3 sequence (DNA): TGTGCCAGCAGCTGGCGTATGTGGACAGGGTACTCGGTAATCACAGATACGCAGTATTTT. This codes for CASSWRMWTGYSVITDTQYF.

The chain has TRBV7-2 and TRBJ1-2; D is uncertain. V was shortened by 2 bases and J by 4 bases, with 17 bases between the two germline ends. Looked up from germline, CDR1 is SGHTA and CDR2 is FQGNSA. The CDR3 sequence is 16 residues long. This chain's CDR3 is CASSLNTVGAGYGYTF. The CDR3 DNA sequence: TGTGCCAGCAGCTTAAACACAGTAGGCGCGGGCTATGGCTACACCTTC. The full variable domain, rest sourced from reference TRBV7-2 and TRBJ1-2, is GAGVSQSPSNKVTEKGKDVELRCDPISGHTALYWYRQSLGQGLEFLIYFQGNSAPDKSGLPSDRFSAERTGGSVSTLTIQRTQQEDSAVYLCASSLNTVGAGYGYTFGSGTRLTVV.

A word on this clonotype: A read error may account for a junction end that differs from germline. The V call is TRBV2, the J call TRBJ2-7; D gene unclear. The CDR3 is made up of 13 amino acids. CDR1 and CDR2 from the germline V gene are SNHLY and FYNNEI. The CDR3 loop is CATSRSTSYEQYF. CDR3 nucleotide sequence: TGTGCCACCAGTCGCAGCACCTCCTACGAGCAGTACTTC.

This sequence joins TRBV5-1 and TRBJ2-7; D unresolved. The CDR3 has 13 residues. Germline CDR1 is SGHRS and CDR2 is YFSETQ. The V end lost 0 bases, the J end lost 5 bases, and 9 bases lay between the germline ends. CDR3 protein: CASSLGPVHEQYF. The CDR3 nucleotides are TGCGCCAGCAGCTTGGGCCCAGTCCACGAGCAGTACTTC.

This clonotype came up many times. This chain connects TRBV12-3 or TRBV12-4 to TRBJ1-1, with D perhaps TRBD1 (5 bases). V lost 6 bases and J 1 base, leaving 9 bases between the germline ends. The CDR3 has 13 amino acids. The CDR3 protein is CASSLTGNTEAFF. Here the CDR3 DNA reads TGTGCCAGCAGCTTAACAGGGAACACTGAAGCTTTCTTT.

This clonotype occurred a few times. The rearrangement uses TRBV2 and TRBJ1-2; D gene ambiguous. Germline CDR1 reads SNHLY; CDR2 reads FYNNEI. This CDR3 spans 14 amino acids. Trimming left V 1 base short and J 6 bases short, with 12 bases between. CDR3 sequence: CASSEGIGRDGYTF. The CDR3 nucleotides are TGTGCCAGCAGTGAAGGGATAGGGCGGGATGGCTACACCTTC.

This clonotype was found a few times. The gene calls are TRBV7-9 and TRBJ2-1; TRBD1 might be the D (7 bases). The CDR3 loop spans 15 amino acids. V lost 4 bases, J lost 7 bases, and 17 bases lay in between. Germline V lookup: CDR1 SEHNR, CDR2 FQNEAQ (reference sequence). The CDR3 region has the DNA TGTGCCAGCAGCTACGGACAGGCTGGGGGGAATGAGCAGTTCTTC. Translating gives CASSYGQAGGNEQFF.

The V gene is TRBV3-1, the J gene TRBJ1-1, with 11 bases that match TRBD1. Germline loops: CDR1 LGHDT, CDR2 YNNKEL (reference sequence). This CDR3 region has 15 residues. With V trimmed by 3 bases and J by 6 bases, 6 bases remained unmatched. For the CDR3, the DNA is TGTGCCAGCAGCCAGGAGGACAGGGGGCACCCTGAAGCTTTCTTT. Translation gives CASSQEDRGHPEAFF.

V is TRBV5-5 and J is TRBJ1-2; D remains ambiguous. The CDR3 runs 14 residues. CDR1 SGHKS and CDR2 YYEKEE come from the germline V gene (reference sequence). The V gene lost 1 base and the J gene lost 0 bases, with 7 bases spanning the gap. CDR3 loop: CASSLNLANYGYTF. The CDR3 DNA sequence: TGTGCCAGCAGCTTGAATTTAGCTAACTATGGCTACACCTTC.

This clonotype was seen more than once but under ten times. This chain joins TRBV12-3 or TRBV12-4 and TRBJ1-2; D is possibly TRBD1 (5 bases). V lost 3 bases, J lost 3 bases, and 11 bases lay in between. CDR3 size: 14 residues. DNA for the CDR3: TGTGCCAGCAGTTTTGGGGGAACTTACTATGGCTACACCTTC. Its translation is CASSFGGTYYGYTF.

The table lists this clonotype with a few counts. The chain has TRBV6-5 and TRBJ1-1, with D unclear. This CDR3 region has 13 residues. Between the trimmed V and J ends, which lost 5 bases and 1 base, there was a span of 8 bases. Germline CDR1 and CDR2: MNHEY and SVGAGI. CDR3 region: CASSIGENTEAFF. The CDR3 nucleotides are TGTGCCAGCAGTATCGGGGAGAACACTGAAGCTTTCTTT.